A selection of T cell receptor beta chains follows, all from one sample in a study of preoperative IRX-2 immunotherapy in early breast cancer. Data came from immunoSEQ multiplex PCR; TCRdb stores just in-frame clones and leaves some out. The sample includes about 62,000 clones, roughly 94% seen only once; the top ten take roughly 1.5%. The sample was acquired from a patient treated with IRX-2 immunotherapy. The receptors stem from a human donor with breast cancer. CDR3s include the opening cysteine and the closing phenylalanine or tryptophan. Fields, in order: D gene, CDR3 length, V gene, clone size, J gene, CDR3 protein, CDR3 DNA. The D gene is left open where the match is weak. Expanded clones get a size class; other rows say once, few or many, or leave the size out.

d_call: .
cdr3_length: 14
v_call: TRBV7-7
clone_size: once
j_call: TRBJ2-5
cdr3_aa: CASSPQGTQETQYF
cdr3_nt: TGTGCCAGCAGCCCCCAGGGTACCCAAGAGACCCAGTACTTC

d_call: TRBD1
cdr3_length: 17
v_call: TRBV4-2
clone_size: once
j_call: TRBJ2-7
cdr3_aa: CASSLPSGQGNPYEQYF
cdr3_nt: TGTGCCAGCAGCTTACCCTCGGGACAGGGCAATCCCTACGAGCAGTACTTC

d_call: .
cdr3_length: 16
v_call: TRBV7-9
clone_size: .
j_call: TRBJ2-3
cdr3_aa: CASSPLGGAFTDTQYF
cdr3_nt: TGTGCCAGCAGCCCCTTGGGGGGGGCCTTCACAGATACGCAGTATTTT

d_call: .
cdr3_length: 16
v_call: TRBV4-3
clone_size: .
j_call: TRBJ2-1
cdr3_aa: CASSQYDRGSDNEQFF
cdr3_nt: TGCGCCAGCAGCCAATACGACCGGGGTTCGGACAATGAGCAGTTCTTC

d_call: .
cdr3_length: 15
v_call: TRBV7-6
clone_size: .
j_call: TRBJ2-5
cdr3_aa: CASSLVSYGQETQYF
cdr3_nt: TGTGCCAGCAGCTTAGTTTCGTACGGCCAAGAGACCCAGTACTTC

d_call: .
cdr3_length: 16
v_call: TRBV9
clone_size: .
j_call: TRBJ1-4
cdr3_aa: CASSADEQFRGEKLFF
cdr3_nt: TGTGCCAGCAGCGCCGATGAGCAATTCCGGGGCGAAAAACTGTTTTTT

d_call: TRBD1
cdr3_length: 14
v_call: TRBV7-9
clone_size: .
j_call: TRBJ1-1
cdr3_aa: CASSPTGVNTEAFF
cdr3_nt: TGTGCCAGCAGCCCAACAGGGGTGAACACTGAAGCTTTCTTT

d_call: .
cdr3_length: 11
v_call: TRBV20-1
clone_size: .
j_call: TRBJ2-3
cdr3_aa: CSARGTDTQYF
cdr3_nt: TGCAGTGCTAGGGGAACAGATACGCAGTATTTT

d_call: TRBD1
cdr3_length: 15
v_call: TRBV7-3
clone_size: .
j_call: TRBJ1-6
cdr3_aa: CASSVTGNENSPLHF
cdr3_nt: TGTGCCAGCAGCGTGACAGGGAACGAGAATTCACCCCTCCACTTT

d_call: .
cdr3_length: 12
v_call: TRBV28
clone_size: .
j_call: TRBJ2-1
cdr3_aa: CASSFPPGEQFF
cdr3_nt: TGTGCCAGCAGTTTTCCCCCCGGTGAGCAGTTCTTC

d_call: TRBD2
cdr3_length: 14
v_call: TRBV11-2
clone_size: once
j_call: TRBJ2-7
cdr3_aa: CASSALAGVGEQYF
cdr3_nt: TGTGCCAGCAGCGCATTAGCGGGAGTTGGGGAGCAGTACTTC

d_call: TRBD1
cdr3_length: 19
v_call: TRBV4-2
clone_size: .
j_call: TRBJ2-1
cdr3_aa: CASSHTTGGGGGLGGKQFF
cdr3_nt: TGTGCCAGCAGCCACACTACAGGGGGCGGCGGCGGGCTGGGGGGGAAGCAGTTCTTC

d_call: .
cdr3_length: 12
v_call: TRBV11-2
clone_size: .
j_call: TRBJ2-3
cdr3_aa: CASSFSRGTQYF
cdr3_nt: TGTGCCAGCAGCTTTAGTCGGGGTACGCAGTATTTT

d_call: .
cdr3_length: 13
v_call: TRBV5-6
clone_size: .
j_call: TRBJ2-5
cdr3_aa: CASSLGIQETQYF
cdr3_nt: TGTGCCAGCAGCTTGGGTATCCAAGAGACCCAGTACTTC

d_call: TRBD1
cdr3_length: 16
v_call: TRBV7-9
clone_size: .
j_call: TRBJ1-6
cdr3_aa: CASSSFPGTGNSPLHF
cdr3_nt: TGTGCCAGCAGCTCCTTCCCCGGGACAGGGAATTCACCCCTCCACTTT

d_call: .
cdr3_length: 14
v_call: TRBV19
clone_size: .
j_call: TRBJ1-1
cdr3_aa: CASSPMRTNTEAFF
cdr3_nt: TGTGCCAGTAGCCCGATGCGCACGAACACTGAAGCTTTCTTT

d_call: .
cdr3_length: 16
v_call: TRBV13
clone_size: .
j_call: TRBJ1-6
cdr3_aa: CASSLMADPLNSPLHF
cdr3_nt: TGTGCCAGCAGCTTGATGGCAGACCCTCTGAATTCACCCCTCCACTTT

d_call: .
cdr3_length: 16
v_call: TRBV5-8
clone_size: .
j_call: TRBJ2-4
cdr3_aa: CASSSGADRNKNIQYF
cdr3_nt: TGTGCCAGCAGCTCTGGGGCGGACAGAAACAAAAACATTCAGTACTTC

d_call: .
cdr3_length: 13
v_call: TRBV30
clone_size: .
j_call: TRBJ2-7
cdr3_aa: CAWSVTGGYEQYF
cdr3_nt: TGTGCCTGGAGTGTAACTGGAGGCTACGAGCAGTACTTC

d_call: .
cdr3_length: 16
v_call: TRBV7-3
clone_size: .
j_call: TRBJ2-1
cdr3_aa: CASRSGGDNSYNEQFF
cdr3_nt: TGTGCCAGCAGATCAGGGGGGGATAACTCCTACAATGAGCAGTTCTTC

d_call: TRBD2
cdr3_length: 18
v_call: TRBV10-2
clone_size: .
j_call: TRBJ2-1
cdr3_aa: CASREWGGTSEAYNEQFF
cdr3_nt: TGCGCCAGCAGAGAATGGGGCGGGACTAGCGAGGCCTACAATGAGCAGTTCTTC

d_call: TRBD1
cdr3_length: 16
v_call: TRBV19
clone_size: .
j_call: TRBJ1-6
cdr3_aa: CASTGSGTGGYSPLHF
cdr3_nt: TGTGCCAGTACGGGTTCCGGGACAGGGGGCTATTCACCCCTCCACTTT

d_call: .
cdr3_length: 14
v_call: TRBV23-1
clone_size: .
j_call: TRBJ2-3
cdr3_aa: CASSRVAFTDTQYF
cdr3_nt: TGCGCCAGCAGTCGTGTCGCCTTCACAGATACGCAGTATTTT

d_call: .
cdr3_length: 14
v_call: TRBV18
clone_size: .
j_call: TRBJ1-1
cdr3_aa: CASSPQAMNTEAFF
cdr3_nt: TGTGCCAGCTCACCACAGGCCATGAACACTGAAGCTTTCTTT